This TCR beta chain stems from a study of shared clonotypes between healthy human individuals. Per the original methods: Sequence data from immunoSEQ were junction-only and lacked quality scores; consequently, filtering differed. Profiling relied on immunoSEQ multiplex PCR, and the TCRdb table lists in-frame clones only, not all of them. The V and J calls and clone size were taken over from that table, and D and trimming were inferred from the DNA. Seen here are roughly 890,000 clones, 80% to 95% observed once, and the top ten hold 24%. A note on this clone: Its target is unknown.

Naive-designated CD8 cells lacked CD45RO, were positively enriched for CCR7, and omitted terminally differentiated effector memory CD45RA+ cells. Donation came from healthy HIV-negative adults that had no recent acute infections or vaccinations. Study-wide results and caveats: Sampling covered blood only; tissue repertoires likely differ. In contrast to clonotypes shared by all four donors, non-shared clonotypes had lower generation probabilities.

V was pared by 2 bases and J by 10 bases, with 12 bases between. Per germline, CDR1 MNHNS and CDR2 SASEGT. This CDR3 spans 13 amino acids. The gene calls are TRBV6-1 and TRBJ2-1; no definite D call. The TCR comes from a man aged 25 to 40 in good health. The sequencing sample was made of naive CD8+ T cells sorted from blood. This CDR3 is CASSEPSPTEQFF. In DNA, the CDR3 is TGTGCCAGCAGTGAACCCTCCCCTACGGAGCAGTTCTTC.